The present entry profiles one T cell receptor beta chain with its context. CDR3 length: 14 residues. Germline V CDR1 and CDR2: GTSNPN, SVGIG (reference sequence). V was pared by 0 bases and J by 4 bases, with 10 bases between. This specimen belongs to a study of shared clonotypes between healthy human individuals. Running of the assay took place at deep level. The repertoire was sequenced with immunoSEQ multiplex PCR; TCRdb's copy has only in-frame clones and lacks some. The data contain around 700,000 clones, over 65% of them singletons. Specimen: memory CD4+ T cells sorted from blood. Subset denoted: CD45RA-negative fraction. The genes are TRBV30 and TRBJ1-3; D gene ambiguous. This clonotype was obtained from a woman aged 25 to 39 in good health. CDR3 sequence: CAWSVPGKGNTIYF. CDR3 DNA: TGTGCCTGGAGTGTGCCCGGGAAAGGAAACACCATATATTTT. Combining the CDR3 with reference TRBV30 and TRBJ1-3 gives the whole variable domain SQTIHQWPATLVQPVGSPLSLECTVEGTSNPNLYWYRQAAGRGLQLLFYSVGIGQISSEVPQNLSASRPQDRQFILSSKKLLLSDSGFYLCAWSVPGKGNTIYFGEGSWLTVV.